This paragraph covers one T cell receptor beta chain sequence. This clonotype has at least ten counts. Its target antigen remains unknown. No clone much larger than this one lies a single base away; base qualities are absent. Library method: PCR. The sequencer listed for this sample is NextSeq 500. Bulk TCR libraries were generated as previously described, with the TCR primers listed in Table S5 used. Total RNA was purified with the Qiagen AllPrep DNA/RNA kit. Before analysis, reads from multiple sequencing runs of one library were combined. The authors' pipeline ran thus. Reads were retained only if the reads had an exact TCR constant sequence, and the retained reads were trimmed to 150 nt and grouped according to their 12-nt molecular barcodes. Reads within each barcode group were sub-clustered using a 15% Levenshtein threshold, and quality-weighted consensus sequences were constructed for each RNA molecule. Non-functional sequences were removed, as were lower-count sequences one edit away from another. Barcode sub-clusters with fewer than 20% of the maximum read count were removed, based on fitting two negative binomial distributions. In-frame beta chains were kept once TCRdb had trimmed the public reads at Q25 with fastp and called clones with MiXCR. Rows are combined by CDR3 protein, so each entry shows the most common genes and DNA. TCRdb's processing, not the study's, gives the V and J calls here. The sample table holds under 600,000 distinct CDR3 sequences, of which under 30% were seen once. Approximately 0.76% of the sample is taken by the ten largest.

Ends trimmed: V by 6 bases, J by 8 bases; bases unmatched to a gene: 9. The CDR3 sequence holds 14 residues, the cysteine and phenylalanine included. The kept DNA is CDR3 alone, 42 bases in frame from the first base. The germline V gene provides CDR1 MNHEY and CDR2 SVGAGI. The data originate from a study of molecular identifiers for immune sequencing clone quantification (dated by TCRdb to the late 2010s). Context from the whole study: For a replicate experiment, RNA from approximately 20,000 or 100,000 naive CD8 T cells was divided into five aliquots, and four of the five aliquots were sequenced. This methods study benchmarked molecular-identifier clustering-based TCR repertoire sequencing (MIDCIRS) and TCR RNA copy counting, using CD8 T cells to do so. Results and caveats for the whole study, not just this receptor: Highly expanded clone sizes could be underestimated if identical TCR molecules share a barcode. When barcode sub-clustering was left out, chimeric consensus sequences inflated TCR diversity, with chimeras reaching as high as 47%. Spiked-in Jurkat TCR RNA equal to a single cell's worth was reported to be detectable even within 1,100,000 naive CD8 T cells. Modeling indicated roughly 3.2 TCR RNA copies recovered per cell, compared with around 10 by digital PCR, which implies a capture efficiency of approximately 30%. The naive libraries included spiked-in Jurkat TCR RNA (around 10 copies' worth), and this RNA is not part of the donor repertoire. Clones above 20 RNA copies held over 99% of molecules in CMV-specific effector cells but under 1% in naive cells.

Libraries of naive CD8 T cells were generated from roughly 18,000 to 920,000 sorted cells, with 10%, 30% or 50% of the purified RNA used. On a BD FACSAria II, naive CD8 T cells were FACS-sorted as CD8+CD4-CCR7+CD45RA+ and collected into RLT Plus buffer. To test detection sensitivity, Jurkat RNA equivalent to nine to ten TCR copies was spiked into samples of roughly 18,000-1,000,000 naive CD8 T cells. Enrichment of CD8 T cells was done with RosetteSep CD8+ T Cell Enrichment Cocktail plus Ficoll-Paque, and ACK red cell lysis came afterward. The TCR sequence derives from a human donor in good health. Some libraries in this study had Jurkat cell RNA spiked in. The sequencing input was naive CD8+ T cells from blood, with Jurkat cell RNA spiked in. The sample's cell subset or site label, in plain terms: FACS-sorted CD8+CD4-CCR7+CD45RA+ naive T cells. Recombination joined TRBV6-5 with TRBJ2-1; 8 of the junction bases match TRBD1. The CDR3 protein sequence reads: CASSPDRGRDEQFF. The DNA sequence is as follows: TGTGCCAGCAGCCCTGACAGGGGCAGGGATGAGCAGTTCTTC.